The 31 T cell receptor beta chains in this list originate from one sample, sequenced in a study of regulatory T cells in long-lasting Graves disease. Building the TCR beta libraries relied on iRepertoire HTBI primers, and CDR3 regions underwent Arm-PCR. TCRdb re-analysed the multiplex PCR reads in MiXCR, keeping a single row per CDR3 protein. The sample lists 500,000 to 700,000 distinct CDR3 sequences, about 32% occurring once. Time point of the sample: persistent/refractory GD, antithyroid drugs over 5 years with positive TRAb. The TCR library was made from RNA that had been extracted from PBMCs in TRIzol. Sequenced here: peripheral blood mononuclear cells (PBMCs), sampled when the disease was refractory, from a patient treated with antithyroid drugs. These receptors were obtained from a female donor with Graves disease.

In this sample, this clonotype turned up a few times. CDR3 coding DNA: TGCAGCGTTGGAGGCGGGAGTCTCTCCTACGAGCAGTACTTC. It specifies CSVGGGSLSYEQYF. The chain links TRBV29-1 to TRBJ2-7, with TRBD2 identical over 7 bases. Germline loops: CDR1 SQVTM, CDR2 ANQGSEA. Germline trimming cut 4 bases from V and 0 bases from J; bases unmatched to any gene: 6. The CDR3 has 14 residues.

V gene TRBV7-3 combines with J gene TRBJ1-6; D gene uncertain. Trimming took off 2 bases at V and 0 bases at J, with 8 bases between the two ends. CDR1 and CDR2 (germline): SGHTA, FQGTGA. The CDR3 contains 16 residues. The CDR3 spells CASSLEQSSYNSPLHF. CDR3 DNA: TGTGCCAGCAGCTTAGAGCAGAGCTCCTATAATTCACCCCTCCACTTT.

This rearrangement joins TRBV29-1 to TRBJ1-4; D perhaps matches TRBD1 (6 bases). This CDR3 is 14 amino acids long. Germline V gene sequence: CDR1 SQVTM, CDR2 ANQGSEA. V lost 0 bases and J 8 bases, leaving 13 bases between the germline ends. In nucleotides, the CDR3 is TGCAGCGTTGAAGATCGACAGGAAGGGGAAAAACTGTTTTTT. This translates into CSVEDRQEGEKLFF.

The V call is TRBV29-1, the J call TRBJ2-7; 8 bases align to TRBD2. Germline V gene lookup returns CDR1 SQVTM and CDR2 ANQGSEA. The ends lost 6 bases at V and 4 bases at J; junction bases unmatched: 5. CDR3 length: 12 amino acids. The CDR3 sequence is CSVCRGGYEQYF. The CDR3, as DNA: TGCAGCGTCTGCCGGGGGGGTTACGAGCAGTACTTC.

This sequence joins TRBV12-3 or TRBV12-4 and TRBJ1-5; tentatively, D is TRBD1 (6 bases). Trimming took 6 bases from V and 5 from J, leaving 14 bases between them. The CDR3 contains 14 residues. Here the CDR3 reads CASSPGAGDQPQHF. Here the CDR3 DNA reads TGTGCCAGCAGCCCAGGGGCGGGGGATCAGCCCCAGCATTTT.

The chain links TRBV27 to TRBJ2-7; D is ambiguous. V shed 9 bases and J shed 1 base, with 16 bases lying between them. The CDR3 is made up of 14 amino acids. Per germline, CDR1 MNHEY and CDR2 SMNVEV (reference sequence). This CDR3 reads CASSGWASSYEQYF. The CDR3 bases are TGTGCCAGTTCTGGGTGGGCCTCGTCCTACGAGCAGTACTTC.

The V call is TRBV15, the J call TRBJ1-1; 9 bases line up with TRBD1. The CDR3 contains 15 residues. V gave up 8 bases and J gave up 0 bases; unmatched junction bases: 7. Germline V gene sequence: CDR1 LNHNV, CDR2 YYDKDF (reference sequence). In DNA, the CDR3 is TGTGCCACCGCGAACGGACAGGGGTTGAACACTGAAGCTTTCTTT. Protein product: CATANGQGLNTEAFF.

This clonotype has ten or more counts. The CDR3 spells CASSLETGGPIETQYF. DNA for the CDR3: TGTGCCAGCAGCTTAGAAACGGGAGGGCCTATAGAGACCCAGTACTTC. The chain combines TRBV11-2 with TRBJ2-5; 8 bases agree with TRBD2. V gave up 0 bases and J gave up 4 bases; unmatched junction bases: 7. Germline V gene sequence: CDR1 SGHAT, CDR2 FQNNGV. CDR3 size: 16 residues.

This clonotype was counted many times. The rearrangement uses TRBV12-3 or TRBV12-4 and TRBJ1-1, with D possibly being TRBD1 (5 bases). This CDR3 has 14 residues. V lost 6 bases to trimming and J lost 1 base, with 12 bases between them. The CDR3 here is CASRLTQGNTEAFF. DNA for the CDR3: TGTGCCAGCAGACTTACCCAGGGGAACACTGAAGCTTTCTTT.

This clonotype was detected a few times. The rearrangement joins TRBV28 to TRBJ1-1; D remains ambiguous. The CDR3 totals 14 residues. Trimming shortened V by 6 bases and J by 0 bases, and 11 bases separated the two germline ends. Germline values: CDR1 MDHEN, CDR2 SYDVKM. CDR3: CASSPTPLNTEAFF. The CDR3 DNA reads TGTGCCAGCAGCCCCACACCTTTGAACACTGAAGCTTTCTTT.

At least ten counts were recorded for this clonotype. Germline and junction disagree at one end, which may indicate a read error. The CDR3 is CASSSGTEYGYTF. DNA for the CDR3: TGTGCCAGCAGCTCTGGGACGGAGTATGGCTACACCTTC. The chain carries TRBV5-1 and TRBJ1-2, with TRBD1 as a possible D gene (5 bases). This CDR3 spans 13 amino acids. Germline V gives CDR1 SGHRS, CDR2 YFSETQ.

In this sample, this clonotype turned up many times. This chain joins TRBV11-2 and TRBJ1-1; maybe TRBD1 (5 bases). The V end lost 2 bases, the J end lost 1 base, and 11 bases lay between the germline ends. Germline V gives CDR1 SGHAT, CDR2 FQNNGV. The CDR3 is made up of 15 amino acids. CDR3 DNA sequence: TGTGCCAGCAGCTTACCGAGGGGAAGGAACACTGAAGCTTTCTTT. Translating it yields CASSLPRGRNTEAFF.

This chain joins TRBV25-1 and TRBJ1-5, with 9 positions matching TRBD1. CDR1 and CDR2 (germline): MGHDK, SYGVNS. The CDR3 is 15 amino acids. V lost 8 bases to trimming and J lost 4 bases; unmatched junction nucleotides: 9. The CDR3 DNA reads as TGTGCCAGCCAGGGACAGGGAGTTTCTAATCAGCCCCAGCATTTT. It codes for CASQGQGVSNQPQHF.

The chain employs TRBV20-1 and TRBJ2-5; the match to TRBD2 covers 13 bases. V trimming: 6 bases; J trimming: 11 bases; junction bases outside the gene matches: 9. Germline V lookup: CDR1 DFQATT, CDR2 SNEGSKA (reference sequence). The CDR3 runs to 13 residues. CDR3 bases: TGCAGTGCAACGACTAGCGGGAGGTATTCTCAGTACTTC. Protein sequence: CSATTSGRYSQYF.

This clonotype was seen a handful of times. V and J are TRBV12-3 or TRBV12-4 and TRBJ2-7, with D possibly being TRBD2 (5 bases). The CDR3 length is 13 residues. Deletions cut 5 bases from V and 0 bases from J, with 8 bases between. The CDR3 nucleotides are TGTGCCAGCAGTCACACTAGCTCCTACGAGCAGTACTTC. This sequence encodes CASSHTSSYEQYF.

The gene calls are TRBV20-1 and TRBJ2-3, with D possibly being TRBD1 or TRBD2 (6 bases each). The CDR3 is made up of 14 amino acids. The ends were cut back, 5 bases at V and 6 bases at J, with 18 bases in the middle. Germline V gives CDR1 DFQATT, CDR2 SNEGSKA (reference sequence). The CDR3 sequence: CSAREGGAADTQYF. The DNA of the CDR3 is TGCAGTGCTCGCGAGGGGGGAGCGGCGGATACGCAGTATTTT.

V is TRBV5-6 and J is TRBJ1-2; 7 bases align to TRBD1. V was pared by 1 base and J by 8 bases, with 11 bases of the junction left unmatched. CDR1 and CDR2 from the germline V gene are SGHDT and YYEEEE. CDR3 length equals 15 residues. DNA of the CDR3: TGTGCCAGCAGCTTGATGCAGGGGGTCCTCGGGGGCTACACCTTC. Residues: CASSLMQGVLGGYTF.

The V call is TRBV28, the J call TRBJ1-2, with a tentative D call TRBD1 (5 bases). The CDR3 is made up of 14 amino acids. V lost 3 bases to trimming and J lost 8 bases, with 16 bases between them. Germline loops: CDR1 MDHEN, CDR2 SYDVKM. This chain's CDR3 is CASSFLTGTLGYTF. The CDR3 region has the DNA TGTGCCAGCAGTTTCCTCACCGGGACCCTGGGCTACACCTTC.

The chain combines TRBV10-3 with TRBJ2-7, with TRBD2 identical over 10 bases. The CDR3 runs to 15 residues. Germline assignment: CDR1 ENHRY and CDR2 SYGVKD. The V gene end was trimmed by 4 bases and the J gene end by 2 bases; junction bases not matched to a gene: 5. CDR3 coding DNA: TGTGCCATCAGTGTAAGCGGGAGGGAAACCTACGAGCAGTACTTC. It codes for CAISVSGRETYEQYF.

Written as DNA, the CDR3 is TGTGCCAGCAGCGTAGGCCCGGGGGGGAATGGCTACACCTTC. It translates to CASSVGPGGNGYTF. The chain is built from TRBV9 and TRBJ1-2, with D possibly matching TRBD1 (5 bases). V shed 0 bases and J shed 6 bases, with 12 bases lying between them. Germline V gives CDR1 SGDLS, CDR2 YYNGEE. This CDR3 has 14 residues.

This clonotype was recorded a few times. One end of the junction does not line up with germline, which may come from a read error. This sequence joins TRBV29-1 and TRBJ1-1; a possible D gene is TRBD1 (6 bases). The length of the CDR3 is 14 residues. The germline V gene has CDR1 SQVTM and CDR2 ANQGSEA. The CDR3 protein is CSVTTGNGMTGAFF. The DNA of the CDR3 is TGCAGCGTTACCACAGGGAATGGAATGACTGGAGCTTTCTTT. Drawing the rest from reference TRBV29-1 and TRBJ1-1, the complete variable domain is SAVISQKPSRDICQRGTSLTIQCQVDSQVTMMFWYRQQPGQSLTLIATANQGSEATYESGFVIDKFPISRPNLTFSTLTVSNMSPEDSSIYLCSVTTGNGMTGAFFGQGTRLTVV.

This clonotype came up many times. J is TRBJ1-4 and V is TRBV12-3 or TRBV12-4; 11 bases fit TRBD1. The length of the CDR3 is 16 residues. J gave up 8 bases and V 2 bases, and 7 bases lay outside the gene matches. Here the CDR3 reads CASSLRTGGEREKLFF. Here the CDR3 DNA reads TGTGCCAGCAGTTTAAGGACAGGGGGCGAGAGAGAAAAACTGTTTTTT.

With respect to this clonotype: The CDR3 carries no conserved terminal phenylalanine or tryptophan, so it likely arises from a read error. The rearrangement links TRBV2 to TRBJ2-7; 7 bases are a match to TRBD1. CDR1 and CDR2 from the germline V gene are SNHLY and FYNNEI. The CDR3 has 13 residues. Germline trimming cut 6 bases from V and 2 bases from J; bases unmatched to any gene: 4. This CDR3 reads CASSRDRAYEQYL. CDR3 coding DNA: TGTGCCAGCAGCCGGGACAGAGCCTACGAGCAGTACCTC.

This CDR3 reads CSARYRVMTNYEQYF. The CDR3 nucleotides are TGCAGTGCTAGATACAGGGTCATGACGAACTACGAGCAGTACTTC. The V call is TRBV20-1, the J call TRBJ2-7; D is possibly TRBD1 (6 bases). The germline V and J ends were trimmed by 2 bases and 3 bases, with 17 bases remaining between them. Germline loops: CDR1 DFQATT, CDR2 SNEGSKA (reference sequence). The CDR3 consists of 15 residues.

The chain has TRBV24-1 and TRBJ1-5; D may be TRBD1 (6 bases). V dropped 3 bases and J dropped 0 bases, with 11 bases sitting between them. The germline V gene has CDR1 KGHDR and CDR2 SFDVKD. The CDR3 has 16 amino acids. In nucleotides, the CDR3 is TGTGCCACCAGTGATCCAGGGGAGGATAGCAATCAGCCCCAGCATTTT. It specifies CATSDPGEDSNQPQHF.

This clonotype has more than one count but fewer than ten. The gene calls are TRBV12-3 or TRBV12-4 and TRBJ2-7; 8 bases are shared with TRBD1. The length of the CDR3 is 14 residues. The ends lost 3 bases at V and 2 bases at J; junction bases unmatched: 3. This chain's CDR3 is CASSFQGATYEQYF. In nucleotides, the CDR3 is TGTGCCAGCAGTTTCCAGGGGGCGACCTACGAGCAGTACTTC.

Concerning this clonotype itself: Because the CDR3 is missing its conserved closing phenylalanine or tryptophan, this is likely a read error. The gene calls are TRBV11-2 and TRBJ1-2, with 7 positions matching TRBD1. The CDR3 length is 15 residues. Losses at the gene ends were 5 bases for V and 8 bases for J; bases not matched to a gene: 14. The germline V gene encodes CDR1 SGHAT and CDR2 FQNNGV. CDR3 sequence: CASSLGGGQGDGYTL. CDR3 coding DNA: TGTGCCAGCAGCCTGGGGGGGGGGCAGGGGGACGGCTACACCCTC.

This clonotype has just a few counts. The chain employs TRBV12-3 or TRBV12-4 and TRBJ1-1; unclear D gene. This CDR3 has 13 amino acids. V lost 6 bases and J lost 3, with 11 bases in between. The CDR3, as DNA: TGTGCCAGCAGCCGCACACTAGACACTGAAGCTTTCTTT. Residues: CASSRTLDTEAFF.

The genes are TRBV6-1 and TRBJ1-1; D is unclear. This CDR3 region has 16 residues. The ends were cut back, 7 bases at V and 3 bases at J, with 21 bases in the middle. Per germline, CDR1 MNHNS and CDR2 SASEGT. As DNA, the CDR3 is TGTGCCAGCATCGCCAGCCTACTCCTGAGGCACACTGAAGCTTTCTTT. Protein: CASIASLLLRHTEAFF.

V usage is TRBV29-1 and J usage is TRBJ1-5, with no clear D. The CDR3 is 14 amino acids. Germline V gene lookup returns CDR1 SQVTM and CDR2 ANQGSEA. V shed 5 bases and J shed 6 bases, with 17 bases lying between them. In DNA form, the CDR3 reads TGCAGCGTTCGCGGAAGTGGGGATGGTCAGCCCCAGCATTTT. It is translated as CSVRGSGDGQPQHF.

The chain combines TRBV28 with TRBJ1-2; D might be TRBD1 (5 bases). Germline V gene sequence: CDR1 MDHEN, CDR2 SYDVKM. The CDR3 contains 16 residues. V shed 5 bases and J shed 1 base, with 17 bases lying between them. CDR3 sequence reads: CASSPPPGRLNYGYTF. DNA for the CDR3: TGTGCCAGCAGTCCGCCGCCGGGACGGCTTAACTATGGCTACACCTTC.